This T cell receptor (beta chain) derives from a study of early T cells in non-severe SARS-CoV-2 infection. Looking at the study overall: Chains stayed unpaired after sequencing of bulk RNA from unsorted whole blood.

Many counts were recorded for this clonotype. No antigen is known for it. Broader study findings: A preference for anti-spike CD8 responses marked VDJdb matching, which missed private and CD4 specificities.

Each single cDNA molecule received a unique molecular identifier. TCRdb itself ran the 5' RACE reads through MiXCR, one entry per CDR3 protein. This table holds about 26,000 distinct CDR3 sequences, around 4.4% found once. This receptor was identified in an adult who was a healthcare worker with PCR-confirmed SARS-CoV-2 infection or an uninfected control (not recorded which). The sequenced material came from whole blood.

The CDR3 loop reads CASSPRTLYGYTF. CDR3 sequence (DNA): TGTGCCAGCTCACCTAGGACCCTCTATGGCTACACCTTC. This chain joins TRBV18 and TRBJ1-2; no clear D gene. The germline V gene has CDR1 KGHSH and CDR2 LQKENI. The V and J ends lost 3 bases and 4 bases respectively, with 9 bases between them. The CDR3 spans 13 residues.